These 19 T cell receptor beta chains were sequenced from one sample in a study of T cells of healthy individuals (dated by TCRdb to 2016 to 2019). The library relied on 5' RACE. Data came from an Illumina MiSeq. TCRdb handled the public reads itself, with Q25 trimming in fastp and clone calling in MiXCR, and kept productive beta chains. Rows are combined by CDR3 protein, so each entry shows the most common genes and DNA. Counted in this sample were 63,000 or so distinct CDR3 sequences; around 16% of them appeared once. Jointly, the top ten make up approximately 4.8% of the sample. The source of these receptors is a human donor in good health.

This CDR3 is CSARDPRGHNQPQHF. Written as DNA, the CDR3 is TGCAGTGCTAGAGACCCCAGGGGGCACAATCAGCCCCAGCATTTT. This chain uses TRBV20-1 with TRBJ1-5; TRBD1 agrees at 8 bases. Germline CDR1 is DFQATT and CDR2 is SNEGSKA (reference sequence). The CDR3 covers 15 residues. The junction had 4 bases not matched to a gene; V was cut back by 0 bases and J by 3 bases.

This clonotype was observed many times. The chain is built from TRBV24-1 and TRBJ2-3; no clear D gene. Trimming stripped 1 base from V and 2 bases from J, with 0 bases between. This CDR3 has 12 amino acids. The germline V gene encodes CDR1 KGHDR and CDR2 SFDVKD. This CDR3 is CATSDFTDTQYF. CDR3 coding DNA: TGTGCCACCAGTGATTTCACAGATACGCAGTATTTT.

The chain joins TRBV7-9 to TRBJ2-5; D might be TRBD1 or TRBD2, each matching 5 bases. Germline V gene data show CDR1 as SEHNR and CDR2 as FQNEAQ (reference sequence). The V end was cut by 3 bases, the J end by 5 bases, with 13 bases between. The CDR3 is made up of 14 amino acids. CDR3: CASSFPGWGETQYF. CDR3 bases: TGTGCCAGCAGCTTTCCCGGCTGGGGGGAGACCCAGTACTTC.

In its sample, this clonotype was seen once. CDR3 sequence (DNA): TGTGCCAGCAGTACCCGGGAAGGGACAGGGGTGGTCACAGATACGCAGTATTTT. It yields the protein CASSTREGTGVVTDTQYF. The rearrangement joins TRBV2 to TRBJ2-3; 10 positions match TRBD1. The CDR3 contains 18 residues. After removal of 5 bases from V and 2 bases from J, the junction contained 13 bases not matched to a gene. CDR1 and CDR2 from the germline V gene are SNHLY and FYNNEI.

This clonotype has only a few counts. The chain's CDR3 is CASSQDKQGSGANVLTF. The CDR3 coding sequence is TGCGCCAGCAGCCAGGATAAACAGGGGTCTGGGGCCAACGTCCTGACTTTC. The J gene is TRBJ2-6, the V gene TRBV4-1, with 7 bases that match TRBD1. Losses at the gene ends were 3 bases for V and 1 base for J; bases not matched to a gene: 6. This CDR3 comprises 17 residues. Germline CDR1 is MGHRA and CDR2 is YSYEKL.

The table lists this clonotype with many counts. CDR3 sequence (DNA): TGCAGCGTTGAAGGAGGGGCCAGCTCCATATCCTACAATGAGCAGTTCTTC. Translating gives CSVEGGASSISYNEQFF. The chain joins TRBV29-1 to TRBJ2-1; D may be TRBD1 or TRBD2 (5 bases each). This CDR3 region has 17 residues. V was trimmed by 1 base and J by 1 base, leaving 17 bases between them. CDR1 and CDR2 (germline): SQVTM, ANQGSEA.

The chain is built from TRBV29-1 and TRBJ1-1; no reliable D call. The V end lost 2 bases, the J end lost 4 bases, and 14 bases lay between the germline ends. This CDR3 comprises 14 residues. Germline assignment: CDR1 SQVTM and CDR2 ANQGSEA. The CDR3 DNA is TGCAGCGTTGAAAGACGGCTAGGGTCCACTGAAGCTTTCTTT. It specifies CSVERRLGSTEAFF.

This clonotype was detected ten times or more. The CDR3 coding sequence is TGTGCCAGTAGTATCGTGGGGACAGACAAAAACATTCAGTACTTC. Encoded protein: CASSIVGTDKNIQYF. V and J are TRBV19 and TRBJ2-4, with 7 bases fitting TRBD1. The junction had 5 bases not matched to a gene; V was cut back by 3 bases and J by 3 bases. The CDR3 has 15 amino acids. Germline V CDR1 and CDR2: LNHDA, SQIVND (reference sequence).

This clonotype appeared many times. The gene calls are TRBV20-1 and TRBJ2-1; 8 bases line up with TRBD1. CDR3 size: 15 residues. The junction had 5 bases not matched to a gene; V was cut back by 4 bases and J by 0 bases. Germline V gene data show CDR1 as DFQATT and CDR2 as SNEGSKA (reference sequence). The CDR3 coding sequence is TGCAGTGCTACGGACAGGGTGCGCTCCTACAATGAGCAGTTCTTC. Its translation: CSATDRVRSYNEQFF.

The chain recombines TRBV3-1 with TRBJ2-5; D is ambiguous. Trimming removed 4 bases from V and 5 bases from J, with 8 bases in between. Per germline, CDR1 LGHDT and CDR2 YNNKEL (reference sequence). This CDR3 comprises 12 residues. CDR3 DNA: TGTGCCAGCAGCCGGAACCGGGAGACCCAGTACTTC. Its translation: CASSRNRETQYF.

This clonotype occurred many times. The rearrangement joins TRBV20-1 to TRBJ2-2, with D perhaps TRBD2 (7 bases). The CDR3 spans 15 residues. The ends were cut back, 0 bases at V and 5 bases at J, with 13 bases in the middle. In germline, CDR1 is DFQATT, CDR2 SNEGSKA (reference sequence). The CDR3 region is CSARDAGGPTGELFF. For the CDR3, the DNA is TGCAGTGCTAGAGATGCCGGGGGGCCAACCGGGGAGCTGTTTTTT.

This clonotype was seen a few times. V and J are TRBV29-1 and TRBJ1-2, with D possibly being TRBD1 (5 bases). The CDR3 sequence is 10 residues long. V shed 3 bases and J shed 8 bases, with 7 bases lying between them. The germline CDR1 and CDR2 sequences are SQVTM and ANQGSEA. CDR3 region: CSVDWGGYTF. The CDR3 bases are TGCAGCGTTGATTGGGGGGGCTACACCTTC.

This clonotype was seen many times. This chain connects TRBV19 to TRBJ1-2; D is ambiguous. Trimming stripped 8 bases from V and 2 bases from J, with 12 bases between. CDR1 is LNHDA, CDR2 SQIVND, per germline (reference sequence). The CDR3 contains 13 residues. This CDR3 is CASRRNKNYGYTF. CDR3 DNA sequence: TGTGCCAGTCGCCGAAACAAAAACTATGGCTACACCTTC.

Many counts were recorded for this clonotype. J is TRBJ2-5 and V is TRBV7-9; 7 bases align to TRBD1. The CDR3 spans 15 residues. Germline CDR1 and CDR2: SEHNR and FQNEAQ (reference sequence). V shed 5 bases and J 1 base; nucleotides not matched to a gene: 7. CDR3 sequence reads: CASSHRGTVQETQYF. As DNA, the CDR3 is TGTGCCAGCAGCCATCGAGGGACAGTCCAAGAGACCCAGTACTTC.

This clonotype was seen many times. The V gene is TRBV20-1, the J gene TRBJ2-1; 13 positions agree with TRBD2. The V and J ends lost 1 base and 8 bases, in that order; junction bases with no gene match: 2. Germline V gene data show CDR1 as DFQATT and CDR2 as SNEGSKA (reference sequence). CDR3 length: 14 residues. CDR3 nucleotide sequence: TGCAGTGCTAGAGGCGGGACTAGCGGGGATGAGCAGTTCTTC. This codes for CSARGGTSGDEQFF.

This clonotype was detected only a few times. This sequence joins TRBV11-3 and TRBJ2-1; TRBD1 is a possible D gene (5 bases). V gave up 2 bases and J gave up 2 bases, with 16 bases separating them. CDR1 is SGHNT and CDR2 is YENEEA in the germline V gene. The CDR3 spans 17 residues. CDR3 residues: CASSLRQSSGAYNEQFF. The CDR3 DNA is TGTGCCAGCAGCTTAAGACAGTCGTCGGGCGCCTACAATGAGCAGTTCTTC.

This clonotype was recorded many times. The chain carries TRBV6-1 and TRBJ1-6, with 7 bases that match TRBD1. CDR1 is MNHNS and CDR2 is SASEGT in the germline V gene. V shed 2 bases and J 7 bases; nucleotides not matched to a gene: 5. The CDR3 is 15 amino acids. The DNA for the CDR3 is TGTGCCAGCAGTGAACTGGACAGGAACAATTCACCCCTCCACTTT. Amino acids: CASSELDRNNSPLHF.

In its sample, this clonotype was seen many times. The chain carries TRBV7-2 and TRBJ1-2; D possibly corresponds to TRBD1 (5 bases). Germline values: CDR1 SGHTA, CDR2 FQGNSA. This CDR3 is 14 amino acids long. V was shortened by 3 bases and J by 4 bases, with 12 bases between the two germline ends. Written as DNA, the CDR3 is TGTGCCAGCAGCTTGGTTGAGGGGATCTATGGCTACACCTTC. Translated, it gives CASSLVEGIYGYTF.

The chain has TRBV5-6 and TRBJ2-1; the D gene is possibly TRBD2 (5 bases). The length of the CDR3 is 15 residues. Trimming cost V 6 bases and J 5 bases, with 18 bases left between them. Germline V gene sequence: CDR1 SGHDT, CDR2 YYEEEE. The CDR3 nucleotides are TGTGCCAGCAACCGTTTAGATGGCGGGCACAATGAGCAGTTCTTC. This sequence encodes CASNRLDGGHNEQFF.